This entry concerns a single T cell receptor (beta chain). The antigen remains unidentified. Sequencing was performed with immunoSEQ multiplex PCR; in TCRdb, only in-frame clones are kept and a portion is missing. The repertoire has roughly 34,000 clones, approximately 88% of them found once; the top ten carry 5.5% to 7%. This specimen belongs to a study of T cell responses to AZD1222 COVID-19 vaccine. This CDR3 comprises 13 residues. Germline CDR1 is SGHTA and CDR2 is FQGTGA. V was clipped by 1 base and J by 12 bases, with 16 bases between them. Study-wide findings and caveats: Mostly white British, mostly female donors; authors suggested clonal diversity may be underestimated. The study sampled repertoires only after the peak T cell response. Regions left unmutated in variants are reportedly the target of nearly half of spike-specific TCRs.

This clonotype originated in an adult in good health. The sample was peripheral blood, taken on day 0 of AZD1222 vaccination. V is TRBV7-3 and J is TRBJ2-7; D might be TRBD1 or TRBD2, each matching 5 bases. DNA for the CDR3: TGTGCCAGCAGCTTAAACCCGGGACGGGAATCGTACTTC. Protein: CASSLNPGRESYF. The variable domain in full, with the rest retrieved from reference TRBV7-3 and TRBJ2-7, is GAGVSQTPSNKVTEKGKYVELRCDPISGHTALYWYRQSLGQGPEFLIYFQGTGAADDSGLPNDRFFAVRPEGSVSTLKIQRTERGDSAVYLCASSLNPGRESYFGPGTRLTVT.